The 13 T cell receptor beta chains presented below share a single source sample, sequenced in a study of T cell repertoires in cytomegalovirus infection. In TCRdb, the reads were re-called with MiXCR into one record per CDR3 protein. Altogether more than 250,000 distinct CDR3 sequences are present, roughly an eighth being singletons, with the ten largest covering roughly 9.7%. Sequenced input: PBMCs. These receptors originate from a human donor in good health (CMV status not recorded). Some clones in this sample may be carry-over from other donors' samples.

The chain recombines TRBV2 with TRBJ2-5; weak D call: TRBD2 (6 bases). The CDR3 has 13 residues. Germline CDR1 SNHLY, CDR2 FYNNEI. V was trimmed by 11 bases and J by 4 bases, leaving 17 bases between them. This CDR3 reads CALGGIVRETQYF. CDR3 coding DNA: TGTGCCCTGGGCGGGATTGTGCGAGAGACCCAGTACTTC.

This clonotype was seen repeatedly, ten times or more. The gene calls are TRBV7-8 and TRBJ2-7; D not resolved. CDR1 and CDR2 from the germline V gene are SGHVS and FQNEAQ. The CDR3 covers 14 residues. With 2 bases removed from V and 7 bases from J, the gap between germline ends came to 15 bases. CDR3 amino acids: CASSLSLRLEEQYF. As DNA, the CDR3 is TGTGCCAGCAGCTTATCCCTTCGACTGGAGGAGCAGTACTTC.

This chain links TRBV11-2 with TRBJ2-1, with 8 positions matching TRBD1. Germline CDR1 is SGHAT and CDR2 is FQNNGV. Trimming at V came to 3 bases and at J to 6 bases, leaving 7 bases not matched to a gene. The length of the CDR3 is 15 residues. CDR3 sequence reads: CASSFSGTGFNEQFF. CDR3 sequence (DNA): TGTGCCAGCAGCTTCTCCGGGACAGGATTCAATGAGCAGTTCTTC.

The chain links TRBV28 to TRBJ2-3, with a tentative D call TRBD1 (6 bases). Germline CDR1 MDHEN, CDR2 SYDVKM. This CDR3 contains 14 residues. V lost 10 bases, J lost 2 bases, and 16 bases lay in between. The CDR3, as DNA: TGTGCCACCACCCTAGACAGGACCACAGATACGCAGTATTTT. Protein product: CATTLDRTTDTQYF.

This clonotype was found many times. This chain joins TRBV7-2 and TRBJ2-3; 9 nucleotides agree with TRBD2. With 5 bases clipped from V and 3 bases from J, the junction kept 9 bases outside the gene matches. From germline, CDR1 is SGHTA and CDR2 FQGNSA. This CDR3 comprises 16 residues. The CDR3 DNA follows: TGTGCCAGCAGCCCCTTTCGCGGGAGGGCAACAGATACGCAGTATTTT. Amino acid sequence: CASSPFRGRATDTQYF.

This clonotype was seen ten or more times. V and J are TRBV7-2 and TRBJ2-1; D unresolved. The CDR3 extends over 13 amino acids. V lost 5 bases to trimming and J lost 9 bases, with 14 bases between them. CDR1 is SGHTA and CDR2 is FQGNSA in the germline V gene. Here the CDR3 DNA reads TGTGCCAGCAGCCGAGCCCTTCTTAGTGAGCAGTTCTTC. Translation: CASSRALLSEQFF.

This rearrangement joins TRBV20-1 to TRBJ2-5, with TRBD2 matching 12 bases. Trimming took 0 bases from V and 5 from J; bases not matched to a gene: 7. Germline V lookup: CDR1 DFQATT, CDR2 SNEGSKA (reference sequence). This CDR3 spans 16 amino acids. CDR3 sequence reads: CSARETSGGLGETQYF. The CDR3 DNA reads TGCAGTGCTAGAGAAACTAGCGGGGGGCTGGGGGAGACCCAGTACTTC.

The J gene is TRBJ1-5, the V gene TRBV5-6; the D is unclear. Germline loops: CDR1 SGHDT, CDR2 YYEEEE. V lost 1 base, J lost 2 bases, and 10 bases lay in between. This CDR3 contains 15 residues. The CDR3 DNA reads TGTGCCAGCAGCTTGAAGGGAAAGGGCAATCAGCCCCAGCATTTT. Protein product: CASSLKGKGNQPQHF.

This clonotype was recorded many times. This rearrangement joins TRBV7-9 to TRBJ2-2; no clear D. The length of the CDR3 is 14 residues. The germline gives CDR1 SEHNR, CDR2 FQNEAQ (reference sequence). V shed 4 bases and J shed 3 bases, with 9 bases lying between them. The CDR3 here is CASSSGAYTGELFF. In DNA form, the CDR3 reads TGTGCCAGCAGCTCTGGAGCATACACCGGGGAGCTGTTTTTT.

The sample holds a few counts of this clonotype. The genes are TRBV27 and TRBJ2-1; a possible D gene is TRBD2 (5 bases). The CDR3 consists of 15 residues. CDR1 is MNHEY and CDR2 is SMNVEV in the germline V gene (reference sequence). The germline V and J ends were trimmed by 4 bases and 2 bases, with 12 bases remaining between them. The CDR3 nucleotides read TGTGCCAGCAGTTCCACCCCGGGAACCTACAATGAGCAGTTCTTC. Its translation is CASSSTPGTYNEQFF.

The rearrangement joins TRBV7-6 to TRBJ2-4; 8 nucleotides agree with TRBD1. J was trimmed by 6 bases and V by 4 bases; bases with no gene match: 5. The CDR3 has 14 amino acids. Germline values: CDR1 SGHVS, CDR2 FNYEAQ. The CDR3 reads CASSSRQGANIQYF. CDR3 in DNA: TGTGCCAGCAGCTCCCGGCAGGGGGCAAACATTCAGTACTTC.

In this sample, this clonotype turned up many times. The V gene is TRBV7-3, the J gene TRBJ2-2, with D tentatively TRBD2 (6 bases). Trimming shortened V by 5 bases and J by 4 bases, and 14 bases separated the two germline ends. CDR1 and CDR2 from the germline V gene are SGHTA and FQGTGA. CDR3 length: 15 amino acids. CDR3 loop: CASSQRAGRTGELFF. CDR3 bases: TGTGCCAGCAGCCAAAGGGCGGGACGCACCGGGGAGCTGTTTTTT.

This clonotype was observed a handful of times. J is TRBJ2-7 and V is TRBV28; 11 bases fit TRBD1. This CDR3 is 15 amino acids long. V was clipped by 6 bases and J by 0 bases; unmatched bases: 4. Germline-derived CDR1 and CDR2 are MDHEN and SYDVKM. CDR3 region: CASRLGQGGSYEQYF. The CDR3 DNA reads TGTGCCAGCAGATTGGGACAGGGGGGCTCCTACGAGCAGTACTTC.